These 10 T cell receptor beta chains came from one sample sequenced in a study of glioma-infiltrating T cells (TCRdb year 2016). The sequencer listed for this sample is Illumina MiSeq. The iRepertoire nested amplicon-rescue multiplex PCR (arm-PCR) platform was used to amplify TCR alpha and beta CDR3 regions from RNA. In-frame beta chains were kept once TCRdb had trimmed the public reads at Q25 with fastp and called clones with MiXCR. For every CDR3 protein sequence, its rows merge into one entry that carries the most common genes and DNA. The sample contains 95,000 to 150,000 distinct CDR3 sequences, roughly 24% of them found a single time. The ten largest make up 13% to 15% of the sample. The sequenced sample consisted of glioma tissue, nonneoplastic brain tissue, or PBMCs (not recorded which). Source of these receptors: a human donor with low-grade glioma or glioblastoma, undergoing nonglioma brain surgery, or in good health (not recorded which).

This clonotype was seen ten or more times. This rearrangement joins TRBV20-1 to TRBJ2-1; 11 bases map to TRBD2. Germline V gene data show CDR1 as DFQATT and CDR2 as SNEGSKA (reference sequence). This CDR3 is 17 amino acids long. V lost 2 bases, J lost 7 bases, and 13 bases stayed unmatched. In nucleotides, the CDR3 is TGCAGTGCTAGAAATCCTAGGACTAGCGGGTCCGCTAATGAGCAGTTCTTC. It specifies CSARNPRTSGSANEQFF.

CDR3 loop: CASSLPGTQETQYF. The CDR3 nucleotides read TGTGCCAGCAGCCTCCCCGGCACTCAAGAGACCCAGTACTTC. The chain joins TRBV3-1 to TRBJ2-5; no definite D call. This CDR3 is 14 amino acids long. The V end lost 4 bases, the J end lost 2 bases, and 11 bases lay between the germline ends. Germline V gene lookup returns CDR1 LGHDT and CDR2 YNNKEL (reference sequence).

This clonotype was counted a few times. This chain links TRBV10-3 with TRBJ2-7, with D tentatively TRBD2 (5 bases). The CDR3 length is 14 residues. Deletions cut 0 bases from V and 3 bases from J, with 9 bases between. CDR1 is ENHRY, CDR2 SYGVKD, per germline. CDR3 protein: CAISESTAGYEQYF. The CDR3 coding sequence is TGTGCCATCAGTGAGTCGACTGCGGGCTACGAGCAGTACTTC.

The CDR3 here is CASSQTDRGNGYTF. The CDR3 coding sequence is TGTGCCAGCAGCCAAACGGACAGGGGGAATGGCTACACCTTC. V usage is TRBV3-1 and J usage is TRBJ1-2; 10 nucleotides agree with TRBD1. The length of the CDR3 is 14 residues. V shed 2 bases, J shed 6 bases, and the junction held 3 bases outside the gene matches. CDR1 is LGHDT and CDR2 is YNNKEL in the germline V gene (reference sequence).

This clonotype was recorded many times. This rearrangement joins TRBV20-1 to TRBJ2-5, with 9 positions matching TRBD1. Germline V lookup: CDR1 DFQATT, CDR2 SNEGSKA (reference sequence). This CDR3 spans 16 amino acids. The V and J ends lost 3 bases and 5 bases, in that order; junction bases with no gene match: 13. CDR3 in DNA: TGCAGTGCTAGGGACCGGGACAGGGTTATTACGGAGACCCAGTACTTC. Its protein product is CSARDRDRVITETQYF.

The chain is built from TRBV10-3 and TRBJ2-7; 11 nucleotides match TRBD1. The length of the CDR3 is 13 residues. The junction had 2 bases not matched to a gene; V was cut back by 6 bases and J by 4 bases. Germline-derived CDR1 and CDR2 are ENHRY and SYGVKD. CDR3 sequence reads: CAISRDRGYEQYF. As DNA, the CDR3 is TGTGCCATCAGCCGGGACAGGGGGTACGAGCAGTACTTC.

About this clonotype itself: This sequence may be a read error, since a much larger clone differs from it by one base. The V gene is TRBV3-1, the J gene TRBJ1-3; maybe TRBD1 (6 bases). V was cut by 3 bases and J by 8 bases, with 17 bases left in between. The CDR3 extends over 15 amino acids. CDR1 and CDR2 from the germline V gene are LGHDT and YNNKEL (reference sequence). CDR3 loop: CASSHASGHSDTIYF. The CDR3 DNA is TGTGCCAGCAGCCACGCCTCGGGACACTCAGACACCATATATTTT.

This clonotype was detected ten times or more. V gene TRBV7-9 combines with J gene TRBJ2-3; 9 bases agree with TRBD2. This CDR3 has 15 residues. Germline values: CDR1 SEHNR, CDR2 FQNEAQ (reference sequence). V gave up 7 bases and J gave up 3 bases; unmatched junction bases: 8. The CDR3 is CASTVSGSSTDTQYF. In nucleotides, the CDR3 is TGTGCCAGCACTGTTAGCGGGAGTTCTACAGATACGCAGTATTTT.

As for this clonotype: One end of the junction varies from germline; a read error may be responsible. This chain joins TRBV6-1 and TRBJ2-1; D remains unclear. Germline-derived CDR1 and CDR2 are MNHNS and SASEGT. The CDR3 loop spans 15 amino acids. The CDR3 region has the DNA TGTGCCAGCGCCCGGTGGCTAGGGTCCTACAATGAGCAGCTCTTC. Its translation is CASARWLGSYNEQLF.

The table lists this clonotype with many counts. V is TRBV6-2 or TRBV6-3 and J is TRBJ1-4, with no clear D. The germline gives CDR1 MNHEY, CDR2 SVGEGT. There are 17 residues in the CDR3. Trimming cost V 4 bases and J 3 bases, with 18 bases left between them. In DNA, the CDR3 is TGTGCCAGCAGTTCCGTCGACCACTGGCCGCCTAATGAAAAACTGTTTTTT. It is translated as CASSSVDHWPPNEKLFF.